The sequence of this TCR beta chain was determined in a study of T-cell memory formation after mild COVID-19. In regard to this clonotype: Its cognate antigen is unknown.

Constant-segment primers were used for 5'RACE, and the resulting TCR alpha and TCR beta cDNA libraries carried sample barcodes and UMIs. One entry per CDR3 protein results from TCRdb running MiXCR on the 5' RACE reads. The repertoire has about 140,000 distinct CDR3 sequences, 14% of them found once; the top ten carry around 28%. This CDR3 is 14 amino acids long. Trimming removed 3 bases from V and 0 bases from J, with 9 bases in between. Germline CDR1 is LNHDA and CDR2 is SQIVND (reference sequence). General study results and limits: Within pre-infection memory, some responding clones were found, suggesting cross-reactive memory joined.

This chain connects TRBV19 to TRBJ2-7; D is ambiguous. Sample: PBMCs or a T cell subset sorted from them (not recorded which). The TCR was taken from an adult woman who had mild COVID-19 (a few samples of this study predate the infection). Cell type and time point are not known. The CDR3, as DNA: TGTGCCAGTAGTATGTCTCACCCCTCCTACGAGCAGTACTTC. This gives the protein CASSMSHPSYEQYF. The whole variable domain, filled in from reference TRBV19 and TRBJ2-7, reads DGGITQSPKYLFRKEGQNVTLSCEQNLNHDAMYWYRQDPGQGLRLIYYSQIVNDFQKGDIAEGYSVSREKKESFPLTVTSAQKNPTAFYLCASSMSHPSYEQYFGPGTRLTVT.